This TCR beta chain stems from a study of T-cell reconstitution after alpha-beta-depleted transplantation in children. Study-wide findings and caveats: At around two months after transplant, the alpha-beta T cells were reportedly derived from several hundred expanded clones that came from non-depleted graft cells.

This clonotype was seen at least ten times. The antigen is not known. Unique molecular identifiers were incorporated into the prepared TCRbeta library. TCRdb independently ran MiXCR on the PCR reads; one entry per CDR3 protein. Of more than 25,000 distinct CDR3 sequences listed, under 7% are singletons. V was pared by 1 base and J by 9 bases, with 0 bases of the junction left unmatched. Germline-derived CDR1 and CDR2 are DFQATT and SNEGSKA (reference sequence). The CDR3 consists of 12 residues. The sequencing here drew on PBMCs, mostly from graft donor cells, taken 180 days after TCRalphabeta/CD19-depleted stem cell transplant. The chain uses TRBV20-1 and TRBJ2-1; TRBD2 aligns across 10 bases. The sequence was collected from a male patient between 10 and 17 years old who had a stem cell transplant for acute myeloid leukemia, so the T cells may come from the graft donor. CDR3 loop: CSARVAGGEQFF. For the CDR3, the DNA is TGCAGTGCTAGAGTAGCGGGAGGTGAGCAGTTCTTC.